These T cell receptor beta chains were read from a single sample in a study of CD8 T cells in Susac syndrome. TCRdb itself ran the immunoSEQ multiplex PCR reads through MiXCR, one entry per CDR3 protein. The table lists about 130,000 distinct CDR3 sequences, 90% to 95% of them singletons, with over 0.1% in the top ten. The sequenced sample consisted of CD4+ T cells from PBMCs. These receptors were taken from a human donor with multiple sclerosis. Both conserved end residues are part of each CDR3. Each record gives: J gene, D gene, clone size, V gene, CDR3 protein, CDR3 DNA. A D gene is named only where the DNA matches it firmly. Some rows mark clone size as missing; the rest say once, few, many or name a class of expanded clone.

J gene: TRBJ2-3; D gene: -; clone size: -; V gene: TRBV5-4; CDR3 protein: CASSLQGGSDTQYF; CDR3 DNA: TGTGCCAGCAGCTTACAGGGAGGGTCAGATACGCAGTATTTT
J gene: TRBJ2-2; D gene: -; clone size: -; V gene: TRBV5-6; CDR3 protein: CASSLDRATGELFF; CDR3 DNA: TGTGCCAGCAGCTTGGACAGGGCCACCGGGGAGCTGTTTTTT
J gene: TRBJ2-7; D gene: -; clone size: -; V gene: TRBV25-1; CDR3 protein: CASSGGLAQYF; CDR3 DNA: TGTGCCAGCAGTGGAGGATTGGCGCAGTACTTC
J gene: TRBJ1-1; D gene: -; clone size: -; V gene: TRBV6-5; CDR3 protein: CASSETVNTEAFF; CDR3 DNA: TGTGCCAGCAGTGAGACGGTGAACACTGAAGCTTTCTTT
J gene: TRBJ1-5; D gene: TRBD1; clone size: -; V gene: TRBV30; CDR3 protein: CAWGTGDGQPQHF; CDR3 DNA: TGTGCCTGGGGGACAGGGGACGGTCAGCCCCAGCATTTT
J gene: TRBJ2-7; D gene: -; clone size: -; V gene: TRBV30; CDR3 protein: CAWSVKGDEQYF; CDR3 DNA: TGTGCCTGGAGTGTAAAAGGAGACGAGCAGTACTTC
J gene: TRBJ1-1; D gene: -; clone size: -; V gene: TRBV29-1; CDR3 protein: CSVAEVGFKEAEAFF; CDR3 DNA: TGCAGCGTTGCGGAGGTGGGGTTCAAGGAGGCTGAAGCTTTCTTT
J gene: TRBJ1-4; D gene: -; clone size: -; V gene: TRBV15; CDR3 protein: CATSRRTGFGGEKLFF; CDR3 DNA: TGTGCCACCAGCAGACGCACAGGGTTCGGCGGTGAAAAACTGTTTTTT
J gene: TRBJ2-3; D gene: -; clone size: -; V gene: TRBV9; CDR3 protein: CASSVGSARTDTQYF; CDR3 DNA: TGTGCCAGCAGCGTAGGGAGCGCCCGCACAGATACGCAGTATTTT
J gene: TRBJ2-2; D gene: TRBD1; clone size: few; V gene: TRBV6-5; CDR3 protein: CASSYLRQGTGELFF; CDR3 DNA: TGTGCCAGCAGTTACCTTAGACAGGGGACCGGGGAGCTGTTTTTT
J gene: TRBJ2-5; D gene: -; clone size: -; V gene: TRBV5-1; CDR3 protein: CASSLLGGLETQYF; CDR3 DNA: TGCGCCAGCAGCTTACTTGGGGGACTGGAGACCCAGTACTTC
J gene: TRBJ1-4; D gene: -; clone size: once; V gene: TRBV3-1; CDR3 protein: CASSRQAEKLFF; CDR3 DNA: TGTGCCAGCAGCCGACAGGCCGAAAAACTGTTTTTT
J gene: TRBJ1-2; D gene: -; clone size: -; V gene: TRBV7-2; CDR3 protein: CASSLAGVHYGYTF; CDR3 DNA: TGTGCCAGCAGCTTAGCGGGCGTACACTATGGCTACACCTTC
J gene: TRBJ1-1; D gene: -; clone size: -; V gene: TRBV9; CDR3 protein: CASSVSTVLNTEAFF; CDR3 DNA: TGTGCCAGCAGCGTGTCAACAGTTTTGAACACTGAAGCTTTCTTT
J gene: TRBJ1-1; D gene: TRBD1; clone size: -; V gene: TRBV5-1; CDR3 protein: CASSSGTGTTEAFF; CDR3 DNA: TGCGCCAGCAGCTCCGGGACAGGAACCACTGAAGCTTTCTTT
J gene: TRBJ1-4; D gene: -; clone size: -; V gene: TRBV3-1; CDR3 protein: CASRQMAAGNEKLFF; CDR3 DNA: TGTGCCAGCAGGCAGATGGCGGCGGGGAATGAAAAACTGTTTTTT
J gene: TRBJ2-1; D gene: TRBD2; clone size: once; V gene: TRBV2; CDR3 protein: CASSAWTSITFF; CDR3 DNA: TGTGCCAGCAGTGCCTGGACTAGTATAACCTTCTTC
J gene: TRBJ2-7; D gene: TRBD1; clone size: -; V gene: TRBV7-2; CDR3 protein: CASSPYPRDRRNYEQYF; CDR3 DNA: TGTGCCAGCAGCCCCTACCCCCGGGACAGACGGAACTACGAGCAGTACTTC
J gene: TRBJ1-2; D gene: TRBD1; clone size: -; V gene: TRBV5-6; CDR3 protein: CASGLEDRRYPYGYTF; CDR3 DNA: TGTGCCAGCGGCCTCGAGGACAGGCGATATCCCTATGGCTACACCTTC
J gene: TRBJ2-1; D gene: TRBD1; clone size: once; V gene: TRBV10-1; CDR3 protein: CASSQGQTIYNEQFF; CDR3 DNA: TGCGCCAGCAGTCAGGGACAGACGATCTACAATGAGCAGTTCTTC
J gene: TRBJ1-1; D gene: -; clone size: -; V gene: TRBV25-1; CDR3 protein: CASSERTGTTEAFF; CDR3 DNA: TGTGCCAGCAGTGAACGAACAGGGACCACTGAAGCTTTCTTT
J gene: TRBJ2-5; D gene: -; clone size: -; V gene: TRBV15; CDR3 protein: CATSREATETQYF; CDR3 DNA: TGTGCCACCAGCAGAGAGGCGACGGAGACCCAGTACTTC
J gene: TRBJ1-6; D gene: -; clone size: -; V gene: TRBV6-1; CDR3 protein: CASSAPHNSPLHF; CDR3 DNA: TGTGCCAGCAGTGCTCCTCACAACTCACCCCTCCACTTT
J gene: TRBJ1-1; D gene: -; clone size: -; V gene: TRBV29-1; CDR3 protein: CSVENTQNTEAFF; CDR3 DNA: TGCAGCGTTGAGAACACTCAGAACACTGAAGCTTTCTTT
J gene: TRBJ1-5; D gene: -; clone size: -; V gene: TRBV18; CDR3 protein: CASSPPGGQPQHF; CDR3 DNA: TGTGCCAGCTCACCACCAGGGGGACAGCCCCAGCATTTT
J gene: TRBJ1-2; D gene: -; clone size: -; V gene: TRBV30; CDR3 protein: CAWGLAYGYTF; CDR3 DNA: TGTGCCTGGGGACTAGCTTATGGCTACACCTTC
J gene: TRBJ2-1; D gene: -; clone size: -; V gene: TRBV27; CDR3 protein: CASSGTRSAYNEQFF; CDR3 DNA: TGTGCCAGCAGTGGCACTAGGTCAGCCTACAATGAGCAGTTCTTC
J gene: TRBJ1-5; D gene: TRBD1; clone size: -; V gene: TRBV5-1; CDR3 protein: CASSFDRGRNQPQHF; CDR3 DNA: TGCGCCAGCAGCTTTGACAGGGGGCGTAATCAGCCCCAGCATTTT
J gene: TRBJ2-1; D gene: -; clone size: once; V gene: TRBV7-2; CDR3 protein: CASRFPLTGVYDEQFF; CDR3 DNA: TGTGCCAGCAGGTTCCCCCTAACGGGAGTTTACGATGAGCAGTTCTTC
J gene: TRBJ1-2; D gene: -; clone size: -; V gene: TRBV13; CDR3 protein: CASSTNSGTRTGYTF; CDR3 DNA: TGTGCCAGCAGTACCAATTCCGGGACACGGACTGGCTACACCTTC
J gene: TRBJ1-2; D gene: -; clone size: once; V gene: TRBV12-3/TRBV12-4; CDR3 protein: CASSLGEANYGYTF; CDR3 DNA: TGTGCCAGCAGTTTGGGGGAAGCTAACTATGGCTACACCTTC
J gene: TRBJ2-7; D gene: -; clone size: few; V gene: TRBV27; CDR3 protein: CASSFWGYEQYF; CDR3 DNA: TGTGCCAGCAGTTTCTGGGGCTACGAGCAGTACTTC
J gene: TRBJ2-4; D gene: TRBD2; clone size: -; V gene: TRBV5-1; CDR3 protein: CASSLGLAGDHIQYF; CDR3 DNA: TGCGCCAGCAGCTTGGGACTAGCGGGAGATCACATTCAGTACTTC
J gene: TRBJ2-6; D gene: -; clone size: -; V gene: TRBV5-6; CDR3 protein: CASSLWGRTSGANVLTF; CDR3 DNA: TGTGCCAGCAGCTTGTGGGGCCGCACCTCTGGGGCCAACGTCCTGACTTTC
J gene: TRBJ1-5; D gene: TRBD1; clone size: -; V gene: TRBV6-2/TRBV6-3; CDR3 protein: CASSSRGVQPQHF; CDR3 DNA: TGTGCCAGCAGTTCCAGGGGGGTTCAGCCCCAGCATTTT